This entry lists 8 T cell receptor beta chains sequenced from one sample in a study of PD-1 blockade in classical Hodgkin lymphoma. Assay used: immunoSEQ multiplex PCR; TCRdb lists only in-frame clones, some missing. The sample lists 98,000 or so clones, nearly 90% seen once, with about 20% in the top ten. Each patient's relapse followed autologous stem cell transplantation, and brentuximab vedotin exposure varied. The material was peripheral blood mononuclear cells (PBMCs), obtained before the second cycle of nivolumab. These receptors were obtained from a human donor with classical Hodgkin lymphoma.

This clone was detected once. The chain uses TRBV15 and TRBJ2-7; 11 bases align to TRBD2. Germline V CDR1 and CDR2: LNHNV, YYDKDF (reference sequence). The junction had 6 bases not matched to a gene; V was cut back by 3 bases and J by 2 bases. CDR3 length: 16 amino acids. The CDR3 sequence is CATSRGGTSGAYEQYF. In DNA form, the CDR3 reads TGTGCCACCAGCAGGGGGGGGACTAGCGGAGCCTACGAGCAGTACTTC.

The chain carries TRBV5-4 and TRBJ2-7; TRBD1 matches 7 bases. V lost 1 base to trimming and J lost 4 bases; unmatched junction nucleotides: 5. The CDR3 length is 14 residues. The germline V gene encodes CDR1 SGHNT and CDR2 YYREEE (reference sequence). The CDR3 here is CASSLRGGGYEQYF. The CDR3 region has the DNA TGTGCCAGCAGCTTGAGAGGGGGCGGGTACGAGCAGTACTTC.

The chain uses TRBV15 and TRBJ2-1; 11 nucleotides align to TRBD2. V gave up 0 bases and J gave up 13 bases; unmatched junction bases: 23. Germline loops: CDR1 LNHNV, CDR2 YYDKDF (reference sequence). The CDR3 is 20 amino acids. The CDR3 DNA reads TGTGCCACCAGCAGAGATCTAGGGACTAGCGGCCTCCTCTCCGCCAACGACCAGTTCTTC. It codes for CATSRDLGTSGLLSANDQFF.

The chain joins TRBV27 to TRBJ1-5; 8 bases line up with TRBD1. The CDR3 is 15 residues long. Germline V gene data show CDR1 as MNHEY and CDR2 as SMNVEV (reference sequence). The J segment lost 6 bases and the V segment lost 2 bases, leaving 6 bases of the junction unmatched. DNA for the CDR3: TGTGCCAGCAGTTTAGGGCAGGGGGCAGGTCAGCCCCAGCATTTT. This sequence encodes CASSLGQGAGQPQHF.

V gene TRBV27 combines with J gene TRBJ1-1, with D possibly being TRBD1 (6 bases). This CDR3 is built from 15 residues. V lost 6 bases and J 0 bases, leaving 14 bases between the germline ends. Germline CDR1 is MNHEY and CDR2 is SMNVEV (reference sequence). This CDR3 reads CASRNQGLLNTEAFF. The CDR3 DNA is TGTGCCAGCAGAAATCAGGGGTTACTGAACACTGAAGCTTTCTTT.

The V and J genes are TRBV19 and TRBJ1-2; a possible D gene is TRBD1 (6 bases). Trimming took 5 bases from V and 8 from J, leaving 24 bases between them. The CDR3 loop spans 16 amino acids. Germline-derived CDR1 and CDR2 are LNHDA and SQIVND (reference sequence). As DNA, the CDR3 is TGTGCCAGTAGTTCCCCCCGGGACAACCCCGCTAACGGCTACACCTTC. Translating it yields CASSSPRDNPANGYTF. The full variable domain, rest sourced from reference TRBV19 and TRBJ1-2, is DGGITQSPKYLFRKEGQNVTLSCEQNLNHDAMYWYRQDPGQGLRLIYYSQIVNDFQKGDIAEGYSVSREKKESFPLTVTSAQKNPTAFYLCASSSPRDNPANGYTFGSGTRLTVV.

The V and J genes are TRBV12-5 and TRBJ1-4; tentatively, D is TRBD1 (5 bases). V lost 1 base and J 7 bases, leaving 13 bases between the germline ends. Looked up from germline, CDR1 is LGHNT and CDR2 is FRNRAP. This CDR3 is built from 15 residues. The CDR3 region is CASGLARDVSEKLFF. CDR3 DNA sequence: TGTGCTAGTGGTTTGGCCCGGGACGTCAGTGAAAAACTGTTTTTT.

The chain combines TRBV7-8 with TRBJ1-4; the D gene is possibly TRBD1 (6 bases). The CDR3 contains 15 residues. With 5 bases removed from V and 12 bases from J, the gap between germline ends came to 22 bases. The germline gives CDR1 SGHVS, CDR2 FQNEAQ. The CDR3 DNA reads TGTGCCAGCAGCCTCCGGGACACCGTAATGAAGGAACTGTTTTTT. Translated: CASSLRDTVMKELFF. Full variable domain (remainder filled in from reference TRBV7-8 and TRBJ1-4): GAGVSQSPRYKVAKRGQDVALRCDPISGHVSLFWYQQALGQGPEFLTYFQNEAQLDKSGLPSDRFFAERPEGSVSTLKIQRTQQEDSAVYLCASSLRDTVMKELFFGSGTQLSVL.